The T cell receptor beta chain described here comes from a study of shared clonotypes between healthy human individuals (dated by TCRdb to the early 2020s). About the investigation overall: A couple of women and three men aged 18 to 49 years were included in the cohort. To estimate repertoire size and how much clonotypes are shared between individuals, the study performed deep sequencing of blood TCR repertoires from 4 to 6 healthy adults. Different laboratories and diverse techniques were used to prepare libraries and sequence TCR repertoires, to increase sequencing depth and limit assay-specific biases. Each donor's leukapheresis produced roughly between roughly 0.9 and 9 billion PBMCs.

Using the deep immunoSEQ assay, TCR CDR3 regions were amplified from genomic DNA by multiplex PCR. Extracted genomic DNA from each cell subset was distributed evenly across all wells of several immunoSEQ 96-well plates, and each plate was treated as a replicate. For unsorted PBMC, each replicate PCR was loaded with approximately 0.3 ug genomic DNA, equivalent to roughly 33,000 T cell genomes. Ten immunoSEQ deep assay plates were used to sequence unsorted PBMC genomic DNA. The purified libraries were quantified using a Qubit 3.0 fluorometer, sized with a Bioanalyzer 2100, and then quantified again using the KAPA Library Quantification kit. Every immunoSEQ 96-well plate was sequenced on a separate single-read 150-cycle Illumina NextSeq 550 flow cell. As for the original processing: Because the immunoSEQ output included only junctional sequences and no quality scores, the filtering could not be the same as the filtering used for full-length reads. To assign V/J genes and CDR3, sequences were annotated against IMGT germline references using PyIR, a Python wrapper for IgBLAST v1.9. Reads with weak V/J assignments (E-value above 1e-6), missing CDR3, stop codons, out-of-frame junctions, or ambiguous translated residues were removed. V3J clonotypes were defined as sequences sharing an identical inferred V gene, J gene, and CDR3 amino acid sequence. Percentage overlap between repertoires was calculated by dividing the number of shared unique clonotypes by the size of the smaller repertoire. Richness of each repertoire was evaluated using RTK rarefaction, the Chao1 estimator, and Recon v2.1 estimates of unobserved clonotypes. In its TCRdb copy, this immuneACCESS table keeps in-frame sequences only and misses some clones. Where compared with another copy, unresolved V genes explain less than half of these, and the others have no known cause. V and J calls and clone size come straight from that table; D and trimming were deduced from the DNA. In all, the sample holds about 490,000 clones, and around 80% of those were seen once. The ten biggest clones cover approximately 12% of the sample.

The donors were healthy, HIV-negative adults who had no recently reported acute infections or vaccinations. All donors were Caucasian adults living in Nashville, Tennessee, USA. For unsorted samples, 100 million or so PBMCs were counted, and genomic DNA was extracted using the QIAamp DNA Blood Mini kit. Blood was collected by leukapheresis, and PBMCs were isolated by Ficoll-Histopaque density gradient centrifugation and then cryopreserved in liquid nitrogen vapor phase. General study outcomes and caveats: Pairwise subsampling led to the expectation that sequencing depth would affect the degree of clonotype sharing among donors. Only blood was sampled, and tissue TCR repertoires likely differ from those in blood. Because the study included a small number of donors, the genetic and exposure-history diversity represented was limited.

This clone is a singleton in its sample. Its antigen is unknown. No per-base quality is available; no much larger clone lies one base away. CDR1 MNHEY and CDR2 SVGAGI were looked up in the germline V gene. V and J are trimmed by 0 bases and 5 bases, and the gene matches miss 6 bases of the junction. From the cysteine through the phenylalanine, the CDR3 covers 15 amino acids. Only the CDR3 DNA is retained, 45 bases long and in frame from the first base. The sequence was collected from a woman in her 40s in good health. Some clones in this sample may be carry-over from other donors' samples. In this chain, TRBV6-5 is recombined with TRBJ2-5, with 7 junctional bases fitting TRBD2. Specimen: PBMCs. The bases read TGTGCCAGCAGTTACTCGGCGGGAGCTAGGGAGACCCAGTACTTC. Translated, it reads CASSYSAGARETQYF.